This T cell receptor beta chain is drawn from a study of cytomegalovirus exposure and HLA in healthy donors. With 5 bases clipped from V and 7 bases from J, the junction kept 4 bases outside the gene matches. The CDR3 spans 13 residues. The V gene's germline CDR1 is SGHDN and CDR2 FVKESK. Study-wide results and caveats: For most TCR beta V segments, an earlier analysis put the productive rate at about 87% or about 30% of the time. TCR beta chains numbering roughly 150 were designated cytomegalovirus-associated.

Amplification used 60 Vbeta primers and 13 Jbeta primers. Assay used: immunoSEQ multiplex PCR; TCRdb lists only in-frame clones, some missing. The sample records some 110,000 clones, under 85% being singletons. With regard to this clone: The antigen remains undetermined.

The sample consisted of PBMCs. The genes are TRBV14 and TRBJ2-2; 7 nucleotides line up with TRBD1. This TCR came from a man younger than 45 in good health and CMV-seronegative. The CDR3 region has the DNA TGTGCCAGCAGCGGACACAGGGGCGGGGAGCTGTTTTTT. It codes for CASSGHRGGELFF.